This record covers a single TCR beta chain. The data were taken from a study of OX40 agonist ivuxolimab in advanced cancers. The table came from immunoSEQ multiplex PCR; TCRdb's copy has only in-frame clones and leaves some out. The sample comprises 45,000 to 60,000 clones, roughly nine tenths of which are singletons, and 10% to 15% rests with the top ten. The CDR3 spans 13 residues. Trimming removed 2 bases at V and 6 bases at J, with 10 bases between. Germline lookup yields CDR1 SNHLY and CDR2 FYNNEI. The sequenced sample was CD4+ or CD8+ T cells sorted from blood, obtained in a trial of the OX40 agonist ivuxolimab. The sequence was collected from an adult with an advanced solid tumor such as melanoma, head and neck, liver or kidney cancer. The chain is built from TRBV2 and TRBJ1-2; D might be TRBD1 (5 bases). This chain's CDR3 is CASSERQLHGYTF. The CDR3, as DNA: TGTGCCAGCAGTGAACGACAGCTCCATGGCTACACCTTC.